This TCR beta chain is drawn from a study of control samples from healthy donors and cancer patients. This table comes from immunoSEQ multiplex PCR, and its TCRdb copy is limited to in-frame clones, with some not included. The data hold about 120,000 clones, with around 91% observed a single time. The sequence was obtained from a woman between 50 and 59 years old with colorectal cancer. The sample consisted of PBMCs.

CDR3 protein: CASSESVGAISPLHF. For the CDR3, the DNA is TGTGCCAGCAGTGAATCCGTAGGGGCAATTTCACCCCTCCACTTT. The V gene is TRBV25-1, the J gene TRBJ1-6; D perhaps matches TRBD1 (5 bases). The germline CDR1 and CDR2 sequences are MGHDK and SYGVNS. V was cut by 1 base and J by 9 bases, with 13 bases left in between. The CDR3 sequence is 15 residues long.